This T cell receptor (beta chain) was recorded in a study of shared clonotypes between healthy human individuals. Whole-study findings and limits: The four-donor shared clonotypes exceeded non-shared clonotypes in generation probability, with non-shared ones scoring lower. Richness estimates generally favored naive over memory subsets. Sequencing depth was a factor that was expected to affect clonotype sharing among donors.

Germline lookup yields CDR1 SGHTA and CDR2 FQGTGA. The V end was cut by 0 bases, the J end by 2 bases, with 10 bases between. The CDR3 spans 15 residues. Sequencing was at deep level. Profiling relied on immunoSEQ multiplex PCR, and the TCRdb table lists in-frame clones only, not all of them. The table has about 2.4 million clones, approximately 94% seen once. A few counts support this clone. The target antigen is unknown. The identical CDR3 is also encoded by other nucleotide sequences in the sample. This TCR came from a young man in good health. Some clones in this sample may be carry-over from other donors' samples. The rearrangement uses TRBV7-3 and TRBJ1-1; D may be TRBD1 (6 bases). The source material was naive CD4+ T cells from PBMCs. Subset specified: CD45RA+ positively selected. The DNA of the CDR3 is TGTGCCAGCAGCTTAACGGGGGCTGCCAACACTGAAGCTTTCTTT. Protein product: CASSLTGAANTEAFF.